This is a list of T cell receptor beta chains from one sample in a study of blood T cell repertoires in COVID-19. Repertoires were generated with immunoSEQ multiplex PCR, while TCRdb's copy carries only in-frame clones and drops some. The sample carries 230,000 or so clones, 84% recorded once. The sample taken for sequencing was peripheral blood. Every receptor here comes from a woman between 40 and 50 years old who had recovered from COVID-19. Each CDR3 is given with its conserved first and last residue. Each record gives: J gene, V gene, clone size, D gene, CDR3 protein, CDR3 DNA. A D gene is named only where the DNA matches it firmly. Size values are once, few and many counts, or a class for expanded clones, and some rows have none.

J gene: TRBJ1-5; V gene: TRBV18; clone size: -; D gene: -; CDR3 protein: CASSPGGDQPQHF; CDR3 DNA: TGTGCCAGCTCACCTGGAGGGGACCAGCCCCAGCATTTT
J gene: TRBJ1-1; V gene: TRBV28; clone size: -; D gene: TRBD1; CDR3 protein: CASSLGQGTFF; CDR3 DNA: TGTGCCAGCAGCTTGGGACAGGGGACTTTCTTT
J gene: TRBJ1-2; V gene: TRBV5-1; clone size: -; D gene: TRBD1; CDR3 protein: CASSLAQGTGGGAPARNGYTF; CDR3 DNA: TGCGCCAGCAGCTTGGCCCAAGGGACAGGGGGCGGTGCCCCGGCCCGGAATGGCTACACCTTC
J gene: TRBJ1-2; V gene: TRBV25-1; clone size: -; D gene: TRBD1; CDR3 protein: CASSSSDRVGGYTF; CDR3 DNA: TGTGCCAGCAGCTCTTCGGACAGGGTCGGTGGCTACACCTTC
J gene: TRBJ2-2; V gene: TRBV5-4; clone size: -; D gene: -; CDR3 protein: CASSLGGQGGTGELFF; CDR3 DNA: TGTGCCAGCAGCTTGGGTGGTCAGGGAGGCACCGGGGAGCTGTTTTTT
J gene: TRBJ2-3; V gene: TRBV6-6; clone size: -; D gene: -; CDR3 protein: CASSPSLTLTSTLTDTQYF; CDR3 DNA: TGTGCCAGCAGTCCCTCACTCACACTAACTAGCACACTCACAGATACGCAGTATTTT
J gene: TRBJ1-3; V gene: TRBV29-1; clone size: -; D gene: -; CDR3 protein: CSVEPTGSGNTIYF; CDR3 DNA: TGCAGCGTTGAGCCTACAGGGTCTGGAAACACCATATATTTT
J gene: TRBJ2-1; V gene: TRBV5-1; clone size: -; D gene: TRBD2; CDR3 protein: CASSFGTSGGYGLYNEQFF; CDR3 DNA: TGCGCCAGCAGCTTTGGGACTAGCGGGGGGTACGGGCTTTACAATGAGCAGTTCTTC
J gene: TRBJ1-2; V gene: TRBV24-1; clone size: -; D gene: -; CDR3 protein: CATKLRGYTF; CDR3 DNA: TGTGCCACCAAGTTACGGGGCTACACCTTC
J gene: TRBJ2-2; V gene: TRBV2; clone size: -; D gene: -; CDR3 protein: CASRDMIGELFF; CDR3 DNA: TGTGCCAGCAGGGACATGATCGGGGAGCTGTTTTTT
J gene: TRBJ2-2; V gene: TRBV5-1; clone size: -; D gene: TRBD1; CDR3 protein: CASSLDELRGMVFF; CDR3 DNA: TGCGCCAGCAGCTTGGATGAGCTCAGGGGGATGGTGTTTTTT
J gene: TRBJ1-3; V gene: TRBV23-1; clone size: -; D gene: -; CDR3 protein: CASSQKQSSGNTIYF; CDR3 DNA: TGCGCCAGCAGTCAGAAACAGAGCTCTGGAAACACCATATATTTT
J gene: TRBJ1-2; V gene: TRBV29-1; clone size: -; D gene: TRBD1; CDR3 protein: CSVGDSAYGYTF; CDR3 DNA: TGCAGCGTCGGGGACAGTGCTTATGGCTACACCTTC
J gene: TRBJ2-6; V gene: TRBV11-2; clone size: -; D gene: -; CDR3 protein: CASSPNSGANVLTF; CDR3 DNA: TGTGCCAGCAGCCCCAATTCTGGGGCCAACGTCCTGACTTTC
J gene: TRBJ2-1; V gene: TRBV11-2; clone size: -; D gene: TRBD2; CDR3 protein: CASSVGLAYNEQFF; CDR3 DNA: TGTGCCAGCAGCGTCGGACTAGCGTACAATGAGCAGTTCTTC
J gene: TRBJ1-2; V gene: TRBV11-2; clone size: -; D gene: -; CDR3 protein: CASSLRNYGYTF; CDR3 DNA: TGTGCCAGCAGCTTACGGAACTATGGCTACACCTTC
J gene: TRBJ1-1; V gene: TRBV30; clone size: -; D gene: TRBD1; CDR3 protein: CACTGGLNTEAFF; CDR3 DNA: TGTGCCTGCACAGGGGGACTGAACACTGAAGCTTTCTTT
J gene: TRBJ2-1; V gene: TRBV27; clone size: -; D gene: -; CDR3 protein: CASTTGGAPPGKFF; CDR3 DNA: TGTGCCAGCACCACTGGGGGGGCCCCCCCCGGTAAGTTCTTC
J gene: TRBJ1-3; V gene: TRBV3-1/TRBV3-2; clone size: -; D gene: -; CDR3 protein: CASSQAGASGNTIYF; CDR3 DNA: TGTGCCAGCAGCCAAGCGGGAGCCTCTGGAAACACCATATATTTT
J gene: TRBJ1-5; V gene: TRBV3-1/TRBV3-2; clone size: once; D gene: TRBD1; CDR3 protein: CASSQGDREINQPQHF; CDR3 DNA: TGTGCCAGCAGCCAAGGGGACAGGGAGATCAATCAGCCCCAGCATTTT
J gene: TRBJ2-7; V gene: TRBV11-3; clone size: -; D gene: -; CDR3 protein: CASSLAGNNYEQYF; CDR3 DNA: TGTGCCAGCAGCTTAGCGGGGAACAACTACGAGCAGTACTTC
J gene: TRBJ1-1; V gene: TRBV3-1/TRBV3-2; clone size: -; D gene: -; CDR3 protein: CASSQASNTEAFF; CDR3 DNA: TGTGCCAGCAGCCAAGCGTCGAACACTGAAGCTTTCTTT
J gene: TRBJ2-4; V gene: TRBV18; clone size: -; D gene: TRBD1; CDR3 protein: CASSPPGGQGSGNIQYF; CDR3 DNA: TGTGCCAGCTCACCACCAGGGGGACAGGGCTCGGGAAACATTCAGTACTTC
J gene: TRBJ2-7; V gene: TRBV6-2/TRBV6-3; clone size: -; D gene: -; CDR3 protein: CASSYWGDEQYF; CDR3 DNA: TGTGCCAGCAGTTACTGGGGGGACGAGCAGTACTTC
J gene: TRBJ2-5; V gene: TRBV6-6; clone size: -; D gene: -; CDR3 protein: CASSRGQETQYF; CDR3 DNA: TGTGCCAGCAGTAGGGGACAAGAGACCCAGTACTTC
J gene: TRBJ2-3; V gene: TRBV3-1/TRBV3-2; clone size: -; D gene: -; CDR3 protein: CASSQDGQVGDTQYF; CDR3 DNA: TGTGCCAGCAGCCAAGATGGGCAGGTTGGAGATACGCAGTATTTT
J gene: TRBJ2-7; V gene: TRBV3-1/TRBV3-2; clone size: -; D gene: TRBD2; CDR3 protein: CASSASGGPYEQYF; CDR3 DNA: TGTGCCAGCAGCGCTAGCGGGGGACCATACGAGCAGTACTTC
J gene: TRBJ1-3; V gene: TRBV28; clone size: -; D gene: -; CDR3 protein: CASSLYLPGSGNTIYF; CDR3 DNA: TGTGCCAGCAGTTTATACCTCCCCGGTTCTGGAAACACCATATATTTT
J gene: TRBJ2-1; V gene: TRBV5-1; clone size: -; D gene: TRBD2; CDR3 protein: CASSLEGLAYNEQFF; CDR3 DNA: TGCGCCAGCAGCTTGGAGGGACTAGCCTACAATGAGCAGTTCTTC
J gene: TRBJ2-7; V gene: TRBV5-1; clone size: -; D gene: TRBD2; CDR3 protein: CASSLAGLAGLGEQYF; CDR3 DNA: TGCGCCAGCAGCTTGGCAGGGCTAGCGGGCTTGGGCGAGCAGTACTTC
J gene: TRBJ2-7; V gene: TRBV15; clone size: -; D gene: TRBD1; CDR3 protein: CATSPGQGRGDEQYF; CDR3 DNA: TGTGCCACCAGTCCGGGACAGGGGAGGGGAGACGAGCAGTACTTC
J gene: TRBJ1-5; V gene: TRBV3-1/TRBV3-2; clone size: -; D gene: -; CDR3 protein: CASSGGAGNQPQHF; CDR3 DNA: TGTGCCAGCAGCGGGGGGGCAGGAAATCAGCCCCAGCATTTT
J gene: TRBJ2-5; V gene: TRBV12-3/TRBV12-4; clone size: -; D gene: -; CDR3 protein: CASRQSQETQYF; CDR3 DNA: TGTGCCAGCAGACAGTCTCAAGAGACCCAGTACTTC
J gene: TRBJ2-7; V gene: TRBV5-4; clone size: -; D gene: -; CDR3 protein: CASSYPSGLQYF; CDR3 DNA: TGTGCCAGCAGCTACCCGAGCGGCCTGCAGTACTTC
J gene: TRBJ1-5; V gene: TRBV6-5; clone size: once; D gene: TRBD1; CDR3 protein: CASSDRGFQPQHF; CDR3 DNA: TGTGCCAGCAGCGACAGGGGTTTTCAGCCCCAGCATTTT
J gene: TRBJ2-7; V gene: TRBV9; clone size: -; D gene: -; CDR3 protein: CASSVGRREGEQYF; CDR3 DNA: TGTGCCAGCAGCGTAGGAAGGAGGGAAGGCGAGCAGTACTTC
J gene: TRBJ2-7; V gene: TRBV19; clone size: -; D gene: TRBD1; CDR3 protein: CASSPTGSSYEQYF; CDR3 DNA: TGTGCCAGTAGCCCGACAGGGAGCTCCTACGAGCAGTACTTC
J gene: TRBJ2-5; V gene: TRBV4-3; clone size: -; D gene: -; CDR3 protein: CASSKWRVETQYF; CDR3 DNA: TGCGCCAGCAGCAAATGGAGGGTAGAGACCCAGTACTTC
J gene: TRBJ2-2; V gene: TRBV19; clone size: -; D gene: TRBD2; CDR3 protein: CASSIGLAETGELFF; CDR3 DNA: TGTGCCAGTAGTATCGGGCTAGCGGAAACCGGGGAGCTGTTTTTT
J gene: TRBJ2-2; V gene: TRBV5-1; clone size: -; D gene: TRBD2; CDR3 protein: CASSWTSGGDTGELFF; CDR3 DNA: TGCGCCAGCAGCTGGACTAGCGGGGGGGACACCGGGGAGCTGTTTTTT
J gene: TRBJ1-1; V gene: TRBV30; clone size: -; D gene: -; CDR3 protein: CAWSPQGPNTEAFF; CDR3 DNA: TGTGCCTGGAGCCCACAGGGCCCGAACACTGAAGCTTTCTTT
J gene: TRBJ2-1; V gene: TRBV30; clone size: once; D gene: TRBD2; CDR3 protein: CAGAGNYNEQFF; CDR3 DNA: TGTGCCGGAGCGGGGAATTACAATGAGCAGTTCTTC
J gene: TRBJ1-5; V gene: TRBV5-8; clone size: -; D gene: -; CDR3 protein: CASSTDSFGPQHF; CDR3 DNA: TGTGCCAGCAGCACAGATTCGTTTGGGCCCCAGCATTTT
J gene: TRBJ1-5; V gene: TRBV19; clone size: -; D gene: -; CDR3 protein: CASNRGSEPQHF; CDR3 DNA: TGTGCCAGTAATAGGGGTTCGGAGCCCCAGCATTTT
J gene: TRBJ2-7; V gene: TRBV7-6; clone size: -; D gene: TRBD2; CDR3 protein: CASSGRTSGGVGEQYF; CDR3 DNA: TGTGCCAGCAGCGGGAGGACTAGCGGGGGGGTCGGCGAGCAGTACTTC
J gene: TRBJ1-1; V gene: TRBV6-5; clone size: once; D gene: TRBD1; CDR3 protein: CASSRATGSKAEAFF; CDR3 DNA: TGTGCCAGCAGTCGAGCGACAGGGTCTAAGGCTGAAGCTTTCTTT
J gene: TRBJ2-1; V gene: TRBV3-1/TRBV3-2; clone size: -; D gene: TRBD2; CDR3 protein: CASAVVAGGPEQFF; CDR3 DNA: TGTGCCAGCGCCGTGGTAGCGGGAGGGCCTGAGCAGTTCTTC
J gene: TRBJ2-7; V gene: TRBV7-2; clone size: -; D gene: -; CDR3 protein: CASSLARGPFYEQYF; CDR3 DNA: TGTGCCAGCAGCTTAGCCAGGGGCCCCTTCTACGAGCAGTACTTC
J gene: TRBJ2-5; V gene: TRBV10-3; clone size: -; D gene: -; CDR3 protein: CATREGLGETQYF; CDR3 DNA: TGTGCCACCCGGGAAGGGTTGGGAGAGACCCAGTACTTC
J gene: TRBJ2-7; V gene: TRBV3-1/TRBV3-2; clone size: -; D gene: TRBD2; CDR3 protein: CASSQDFLAGTYEQYF; CDR3 DNA: TGTGCCAGCAGCCAAGATTTCCTAGCGGGGACCTACGAGCAGTACTTC
J gene: TRBJ2-7; V gene: TRBV5-6; clone size: -; D gene: -; CDR3 protein: CASSLRRRRDEQYF; CDR3 DNA: TGTGCCAGCAGCTTGAGGAGGAGGCGGGATGAGCAGTACTTC
J gene: TRBJ2-5; V gene: TRBV29-1; clone size: once; D gene: -; CDR3 protein: CSARSGSETQYF; CDR3 DNA: TGCAGCGCACGGAGCGGGTCTGAGACCCAGTACTTC
J gene: TRBJ1-6; V gene: TRBV11-2; clone size: -; D gene: TRBD1; CDR3 protein: CASSLVRTGGDNSPLHF; CDR3 DNA: TGTGCCAGCAGCTTAGTTCGAACAGGGGGCGATAATTCACCCCTCCACTTT
J gene: TRBJ2-5; V gene: TRBV2; clone size: -; D gene: TRBD2; CDR3 protein: CASSEGTSGGTQYF; CDR3 DNA: TGTGCCAGCAGTGAGGGGACTAGCGGGGGGACCCAGTACTTC
J gene: TRBJ1-1; V gene: TRBV27; clone size: -; D gene: TRBD1; CDR3 protein: CASSPKTGGNTEAFF; CDR3 DNA: TGTGCCAGCAGTCCAAAGACAGGGGGTAACACTGAAGCTTTCTTT
J gene: TRBJ2-1; V gene: TRBV3-1/TRBV3-2; clone size: -; D gene: -; CDR3 protein: CASSPGWRNEQFF; CDR3 DNA: TGTGCCAGCAGCCCAGGATGGCGCAATGAGCAGTTCTTC
J gene: TRBJ1-5; V gene: TRBV5-5; clone size: -; D gene: -; CDR3 protein: CASSLLGQPQHF; CDR3 DNA: TGTGCCAGCAGCTTACTCGGTCAGCCCCAGCATTTT